A selection of T cell receptor beta chains follows, all from one sample in a study of control samples from healthy donors and cancer patients. Libraries were prepared by immunoSEQ multiplex PCR; TCRdb keeps only in-frame clonotypes and omits some of them. The sample holds roughly 27,000 clones, under 95% seen once. Sequencing was carried out using PBMCs. These receptors were obtained from a man aged 45-65 years with lung cancer. Each CDR3 is given with its conserved first and last residue.

TRBV10-2	15	CASSEWGVLSDEQYF
TRBV28	18	CASSLLRRGLEGNQPQHF
TRBV5-8	13	CASSAAFDSALHF
TRBV10-2	14	CASSGTGWGEKLFF
TRBV5-6	16	CASSPGTGDGTDTQYF
TRBV28	13	CASSRAPYEKLFF
TRBV27	14	CASNRAGGVYEQYF
TRBV27	15	CASSLQGLGNQPQHF
TRBV29-1	14	CSVEFGTSRYEQYF
TRBV10-3	17	CAISESSGRGGKETQYF
TRBV7-6	16	CASSNTGTGGFDEQFF
TRBV7-3	14	CASSKERGTGELFF
TRBV6-2/TRBV6-3	14	CASSFGWADYGYTF
TRBV5-1	14	CASSQGGRNEKLFF
TRBV6-2/TRBV6-3	17	CASSYSGKISNTGELFF
TRBV5-4	15	CASSAGGSSGNTIYF
TRBV10-3	15	CAISEVQGEEAKLFF
TRBV7-9	14	CASSLWDDGYEQYF
TRBV5-5	15	CASRSSRTGIYEQYF
TRBV7-8	16	CASSLVSTSTGGEQYF
TRBV4-3	15	CASSLEGGMNTEAFF
TRBV28	12	CASTETYNEQFF
TRBV9	14	CASSPTVTNEKLFF
TRBV9	15	CASSFQGVTNEKLFF
TRBV29-1	13	CSVEFATPGGYTF
TRBV29-1	12	CSVVTENTEAFF
TRBV7-2	14	CASSLVGSNYGYTF